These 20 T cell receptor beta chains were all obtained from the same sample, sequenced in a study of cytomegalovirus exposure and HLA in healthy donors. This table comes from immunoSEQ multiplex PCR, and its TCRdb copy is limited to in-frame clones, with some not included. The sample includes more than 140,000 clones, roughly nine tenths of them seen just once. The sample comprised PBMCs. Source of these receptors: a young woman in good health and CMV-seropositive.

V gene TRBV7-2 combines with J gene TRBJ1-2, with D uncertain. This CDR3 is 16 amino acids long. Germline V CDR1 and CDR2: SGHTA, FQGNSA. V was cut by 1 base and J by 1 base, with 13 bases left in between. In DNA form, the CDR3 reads TGTGCCAGCAGCTTAGTAGGAGGGAAACTTAACTATGGCTACACCTTC. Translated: CASSLVGGKLNYGYTF.

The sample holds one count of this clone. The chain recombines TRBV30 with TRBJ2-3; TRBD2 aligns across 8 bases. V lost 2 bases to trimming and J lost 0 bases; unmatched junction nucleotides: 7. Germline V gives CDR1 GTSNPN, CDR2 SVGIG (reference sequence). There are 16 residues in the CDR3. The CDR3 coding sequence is TGTGCCTGGAGTTCCGGGACTAGGACTAGCACAGATACGCAGTATTTT. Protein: CAWSSGTRTSTDTQYF.

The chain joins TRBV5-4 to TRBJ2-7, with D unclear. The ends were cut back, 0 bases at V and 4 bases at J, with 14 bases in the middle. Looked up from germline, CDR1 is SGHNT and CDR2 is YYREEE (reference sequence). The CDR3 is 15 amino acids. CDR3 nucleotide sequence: TGTGCCAGCAGCTTGGCCTACTCAAAGAAATACGAGCAGTACTTC. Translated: CASSLAYSKKYEQYF.

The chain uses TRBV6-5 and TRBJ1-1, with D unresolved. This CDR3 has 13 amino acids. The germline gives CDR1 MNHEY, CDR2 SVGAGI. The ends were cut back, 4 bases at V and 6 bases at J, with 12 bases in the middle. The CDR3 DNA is TGTGCCAGCAGTTCCTTCGGGTTGTCTGAAGCTTTCTTT. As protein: CASSSFGLSEAFF.

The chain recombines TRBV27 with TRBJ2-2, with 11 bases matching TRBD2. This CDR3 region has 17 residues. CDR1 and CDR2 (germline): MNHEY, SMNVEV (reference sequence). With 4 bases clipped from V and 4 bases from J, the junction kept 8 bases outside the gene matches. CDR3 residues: CASSSETSGSITGELFF. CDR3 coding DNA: TGTGCCAGCAGTTCCGAAACTAGCGGGAGTATCACCGGGGAGCTGTTTTTT.

The CDR3 is CASSPGQGGGNTIYF. The CDR3 DNA sequence: TGTGCCAGCAGCCCGGGACAGGGAGGTGGAAACACCATATATTTT. The rearrangement links TRBV7-6 to TRBJ1-3; 9 bases match TRBD1. This CDR3 is built from 15 residues. Germline CDR1 and CDR2: SGHVS and FNYEAQ. V lost 5 bases to trimming and J lost 3 bases; unmatched junction nucleotides: 5.

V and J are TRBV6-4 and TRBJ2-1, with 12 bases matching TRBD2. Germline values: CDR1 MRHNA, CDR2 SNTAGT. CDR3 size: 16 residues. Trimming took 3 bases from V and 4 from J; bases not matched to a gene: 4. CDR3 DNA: TGTGCCAGCAGTGAGGATCTAGCGGGAGGGTACAATGAGCAGTTCTTC. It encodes CASSEDLAGGYNEQFF.

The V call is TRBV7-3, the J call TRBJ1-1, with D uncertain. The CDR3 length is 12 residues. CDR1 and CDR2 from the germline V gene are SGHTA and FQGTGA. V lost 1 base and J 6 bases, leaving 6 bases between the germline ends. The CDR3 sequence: CASSLKQPEAFF. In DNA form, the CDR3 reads TGTGCCAGCAGCTTAAAACAGCCTGAAGCTTTCTTT.

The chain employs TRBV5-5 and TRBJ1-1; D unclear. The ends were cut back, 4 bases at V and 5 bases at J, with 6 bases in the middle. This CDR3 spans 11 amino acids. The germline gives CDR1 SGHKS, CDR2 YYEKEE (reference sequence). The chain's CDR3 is CASSPLTEAFF. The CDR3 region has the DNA TGTGCCAGCAGCCCCCTGACTGAAGCTTTCTTT. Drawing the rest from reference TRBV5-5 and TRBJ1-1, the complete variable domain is DAGVTQSPTHLIKTRGQQVTLRCSPISGHKSVSWYQQVLGQGPQFIFQYYEKEERGRGNFPDRFSARQFPNYSSELNVNALLLGDSALYLCASSPLTEAFFGQGTRLTVV.

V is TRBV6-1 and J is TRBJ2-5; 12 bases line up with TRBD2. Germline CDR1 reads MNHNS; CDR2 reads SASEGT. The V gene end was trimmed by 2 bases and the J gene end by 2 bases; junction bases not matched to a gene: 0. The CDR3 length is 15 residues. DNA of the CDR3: TGTGCCAGCAGTGAACTAGCGGGAGGGCAAGAGACCCAGTACTTC. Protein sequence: CASSELAGGQETQYF.

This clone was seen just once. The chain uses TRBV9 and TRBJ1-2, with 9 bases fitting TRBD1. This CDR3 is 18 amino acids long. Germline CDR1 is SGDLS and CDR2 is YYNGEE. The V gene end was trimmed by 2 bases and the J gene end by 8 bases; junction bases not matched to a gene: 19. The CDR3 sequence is CASSVSWSQRDRARGYTF. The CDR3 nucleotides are TGTGCCAGCAGCGTTTCGTGGTCGCAACGGGACAGGGCAAGGGGCTACACCTTC.

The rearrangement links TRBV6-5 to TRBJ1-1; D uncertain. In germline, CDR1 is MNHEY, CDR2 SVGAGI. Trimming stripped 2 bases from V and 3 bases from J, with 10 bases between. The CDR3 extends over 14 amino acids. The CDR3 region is CASSYGRRDTEAFF. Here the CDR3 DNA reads TGTGCCAGCAGTTACGGCCGACGGGACACTGAAGCTTTCTTT.

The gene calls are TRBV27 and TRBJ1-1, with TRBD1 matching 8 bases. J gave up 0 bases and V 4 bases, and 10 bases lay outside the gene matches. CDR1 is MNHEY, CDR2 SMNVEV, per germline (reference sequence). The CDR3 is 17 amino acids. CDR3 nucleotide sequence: TGTGCCAGCAGTTCCGGCCGGGACAGGCACCTGAACACTGAAGCTTTCTTT. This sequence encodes CASSSGRDRHLNTEAFF.

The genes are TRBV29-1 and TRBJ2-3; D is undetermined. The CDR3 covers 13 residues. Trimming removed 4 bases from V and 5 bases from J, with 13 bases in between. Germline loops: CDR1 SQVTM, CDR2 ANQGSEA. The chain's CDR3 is CSVVTRRIDTQYF. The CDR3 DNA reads TGCAGCGTTGTGACCCGGCGGATAGATACGCAGTATTTT.

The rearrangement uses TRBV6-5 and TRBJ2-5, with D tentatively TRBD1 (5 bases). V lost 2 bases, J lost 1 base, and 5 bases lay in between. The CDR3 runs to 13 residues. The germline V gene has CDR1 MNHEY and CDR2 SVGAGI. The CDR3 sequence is CASSYQGQETQYF. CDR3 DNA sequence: TGTGCCAGCAGTTACCAGGGCCAAGAGACCCAGTACTTC.

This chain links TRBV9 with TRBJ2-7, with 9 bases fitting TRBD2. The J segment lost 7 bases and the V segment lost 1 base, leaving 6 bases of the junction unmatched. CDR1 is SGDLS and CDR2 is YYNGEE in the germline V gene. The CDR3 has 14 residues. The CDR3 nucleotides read TGTGCCAGCAGCGTATTAGCGGGAGCAAAAGAGCAGTACTTC. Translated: CASSVLAGAKEQYF.

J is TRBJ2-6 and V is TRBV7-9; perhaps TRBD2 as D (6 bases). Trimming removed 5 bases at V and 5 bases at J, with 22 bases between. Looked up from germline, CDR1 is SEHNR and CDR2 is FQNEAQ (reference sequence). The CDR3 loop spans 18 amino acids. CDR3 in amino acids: CASSPSGGALSWANVLTF. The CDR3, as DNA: TGTGCCAGCAGCCCATCTGGCGGGGCCCTCTCCTGGGCCAACGTCCTGACTTTC.

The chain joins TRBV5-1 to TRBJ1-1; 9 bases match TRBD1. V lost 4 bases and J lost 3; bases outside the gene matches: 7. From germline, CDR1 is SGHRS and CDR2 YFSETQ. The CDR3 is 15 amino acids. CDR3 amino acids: CASSPGTGKDTEAFF. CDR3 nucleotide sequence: TGCGCCAGCAGCCCCGGGACAGGGAAAGACACTGAAGCTTTCTTT.

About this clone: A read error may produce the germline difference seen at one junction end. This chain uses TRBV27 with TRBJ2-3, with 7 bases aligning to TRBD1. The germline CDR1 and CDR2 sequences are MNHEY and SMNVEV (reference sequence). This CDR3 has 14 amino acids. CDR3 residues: CASSLGYGTDRLDF. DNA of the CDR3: TGTGCCAGCAGTTTAGGGTATGGGACAGACCGTCTGGATTTT.

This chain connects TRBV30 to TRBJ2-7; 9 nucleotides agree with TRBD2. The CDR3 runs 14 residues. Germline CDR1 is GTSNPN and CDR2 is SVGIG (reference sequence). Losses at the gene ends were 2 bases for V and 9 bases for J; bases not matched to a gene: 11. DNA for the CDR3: TGTGCCTGGAGTACCACAATAGCGGGAGCCCCGCAGTACTTC. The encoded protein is CAWSTTIAGAPQYF.